This T cell receptor (beta chain) was identified during a study of radiotherapy plus CTLA-4 blockade in lung cancer. Germline V gene lookup returns CDR1 SGHTS and CDR2 YDEGEE. The CDR3 is made up of 14 amino acids. V lost 0 bases, J lost 3 bases, and 8 bases lay in between. The protocol was immunoSEQ multiplex PCR, while the TCRdb copy is restricted to in-frame clones and leaves out a portion. Among under 25,000 clones listed, approximately 70% were seen once. The chain carries TRBV5-8 and TRBJ2-3; D is perhaps TRBD2 (6 bases). The sample was peripheral blood, taken from a patient treated with radiotherapy plus ipilimumab. The source of this sequence is a human donor with non-small cell lung cancer who had stable disease on radiotherapy plus ipilimumab. CDR3 residues: CASSLGGKTDTQYF. Written as DNA, the CDR3 is TGTGCCAGCAGCTTGGGCGGGAAGACAGATACGCAGTATTTT.